This T cell receptor (beta chain) was retrieved from a study of cytomegalovirus exposure and HLA in healthy donors (dated by TCRdb to about 2017). Context from the whole study: In an earlier analysis of 450 to 750 of the donors, roughly 300 Gb of sequence data and 90 million to 120 million unique TCR beta sequences from 150 million to 200 million T cells were reported. An early release covering approximately 600 HLA-typed donors comprised about 300 gigabases of sequencing data and tens of millions of unique TCR sequences. The genetic ancestry cluster associated with self-reported Caucasian donors included 81% of the 398 genotyped donors. The aim of the study was to test whether cataloging public T cell receptors could identify signatures of past pathogen exposure. The study used immunosequencing to profile the T cell repertoires of around 600 subjects and linked those repertoires to cytomegalovirus serostatus. Along with the approximately 700-subject first cohort, a separate validation cohort of about 110 different subjects was used. The study combined high-throughput TCR immunosequencing, statistical association of individual TCRs with disease status, and machine learning to predict cytomegalovirus infection status. A later analysis re-examined previously published TCR beta repertoires from more than 600 donors and added high-resolution HLA genotyping to investigate patterns of TCR occurrence. The later analysis used no new phenotypic data to find candidate immune exposures, relying instead on TCR beta sequences and their occurrence across donors. An earlier analysis of roughly 580 of the donors used high-throughput TCR beta sequencing to judge whether each TCR beta V gene segment behaved as functional or pseudogenic. Donor age, sex, ethnicity and CMV serostatus were collected together with the repertoire data. A later genetic analysis used genome-wide SNP genotypes for about 60% of the roughly 700 donors, treating that subset as a discovery cohort. All discovery cohort repertoires had been generated using a single sequencing platform. HLA typing included class I and class II loci at four-digit resolution. The number of donors typed differed by locus, with roughly 629-640 for A, B, C, DRB1 and DQB1, around 500 for DQA1, 600 to 610 for DPA1, and roughly 450 for DPB1. Four or five DR-DQ haplotypes were handled as single units for association and clustering because linkage in the cohort was strong. Across about 380 genotyped donors of the cohort, an average of approximately 200,000 unique TCR beta nucleotide sequences per donor were sequenced, and around 20% of those sequences were non-productive.

This clone was seen just once. What this receptor recognizes is not known. No base quality values were provided; no much bigger clone lies one nucleotide off. The library was produced with the immunoSEQ multiplex PCR assay. For the multiplex PCR, a mixture combining 60 forward primers for TCR Vbeta segments and 13 reverse primers for TCR Jbeta segments was used. The CDR3 region of rearranged TCR beta genes was amplified from genomic DNA by a multiplex PCR assay. The Illumina HiSeq System was used to sequence the amplified TCR beta libraries as 87-base-pair reads. The authors' pipeline ran thus. In a later analysis, tens of millions of unique TCR beta chains were counted across the 500 to 850 repertoires, and about 10 million of these chains were shared by at least two donors. Raw reads were error-corrected and collapsed into unique sequences by a nearest-neighbor algorithm in which closely related sequences were merged to remove PCR and sequencing errors. V, D and J gene segments were assigned by aligning CDR3 sequences to IMGT reference sequences. Each retained sequence needed at least a six-nucleotide match to both a V gene segment and a J gene segment. Rearrangements were called productive when the CDR3 lacked stop codons and stayed in frame with V and J; all others were non-productive. Following IMGT convention, CDR3 was defined as the stretch from the second conserved V-encoded cysteine up to the conserved J-encoded phenylalanine. Sequences without an unambiguous match to a single V gene segment were excluded from the earlier analysis of about 640 of the donors. An earlier analysis of under 750 of the donors called V segments functional above 56.7% productive rearrangements and segregating when the between-donor standard deviation exceeded 5%. A statistical classification framework was built to diagnose cytomegalovirus status from the catalog of TCR beta chain sequences. In a later analysis, V and J genes were assigned by comparing TCR nucleotide sequences against IMGT/GENE-DB human TR gene sequences. In a later analysis, CDR3 sequences and most-parsimonious VDJ recombination scenarios were assigned using the TCRdist pipeline. A later analysis defined each TCR beta chain by its CDR3 amino acid sequence plus V-gene family, and excluded reads lacking a unique V-gene family. In a later analysis, approximately 640 highly shared, low-generation-probability nucleotide sequences were removed to address suspected cross-contamination and a sequencing artifact. In a later analysis, a clonal expansion index was calculated for each public chain from normalized within-repertoire ranks of inferred template counts. Generation probabilities in a later analysis came from a VDJ recombination model fitted to out-of-frame rearrangements, and those results were checked against IGoR. In a later analysis, TCR-TCR, TCR-HLA and TCR-CMV co-occurrence was scored with hypergeometric tests, and a repertoire-size bias correction was applied to TCR pairs. To estimate false discovery rates, a later analysis permuted the HLA or CMV assignments 20 times. In a later analysis, co-occurring TCRs were grouped using DBSCAN, and TCRdist sequence similarity was added for clustering within HLA-allele-positive subsets. Repertoires with fewer than 30,000 or more than 120,000 public chains, plus five repertoires with anomalous nucleotide sharing, were excluded from co-occurrence clustering. The table comes from immuneACCESS by way of TCRdb, which keeps in-frame sequences with V and J called. Part of the clones is missing from these tables; in studies checked, under half for an unresolved V gene and the rest for unknown reasons. That table furnishes V, J and clone size, whereas the DNA furnished D and trimming. This sample has about 55,000 clones in its table, and roughly three fifths of those were observed once. The leading ten clones occupy approximately 12% of the sample.

The cohort consisted of 666 healthy bone marrow donors. All cohort members were sampled while nominally healthy, although unrecorded immune exposures were likely present. Of the 550 to 750 cohort members, about 280 had positive CMV serostatus and 352 had negative CMV serostatus, and CMV serostatus was not recorded for the donor. Each donor provided a peripheral blood sample, and peripheral blood mononuclear cells were used for TCR beta sequencing. The Qiagen DNeasy Blood Extraction Kit was used to extract genomic DNA from the blood cell samples. The research as a whole found: In both the original and validation cohorts, the classifier was reported to diagnose cytomegalovirus status with high specificity and sensitivity. While some public TCRs were present in many individuals, most TCR sequences turned up only very rarely across donors. Only TCR beta chains were sequenced in this cohort, and the absence of alpha or paired-chain data limited detectable features. In an earlier analysis of approximately 590 of the donors, most TCR beta V segments were observed in productive rearrangements about 87% or about 30% of the time, broadly matching IMGT annotations. Linkage disequilibrium might explain the correlated functional status among segregating V segments, but an unknown experimental factor could not be ruled out. The authors suggested that the approach could potentially be extended to other disease states and immunological phenotypes. A later analysis found that HLA-associated TCR beta chains were more clonally expanded and had lower generation probabilities than equally common non-associated chains. According to a later analysis, TCR association rates differed among HLA loci, with DRB1 alleles showing the most associated TCRs and HLA-C alleles showing the fewest. A cluster of highly shared sequence variants was judged likely to be a technical artifact of the sequencing pipeline. An association between a missense DCLRE1C variant and V-gene and J-gene trimming of TCR beta chains was found in a later genetic analysis and replicated in an independent cohort. Because HLA typing was missing for some donors at each locus, association tests included only the typed subset. In a later analysis, most CMV-associated TCR beta chains were found to appear HLA-restricted, with HLA associations seemingly driven largely by CMV exposure. Some 15 rarely observed V segments, including chromosome 9 orphons, were excluded from the earlier analysis of approximately 500 of the donors because counts were too low. A further reported finding was that TCR beta sequences accurately predicted the HLA-A and HLA-B alleles for most subjects in the first cohort. The only immune exposure information available for the cohort was CMV serostatus. Roughly uniform sequencing depth across donors was assumed in presence/absence analyses, although this assumption may not hold. A total of fewer than 200 TCR beta chains were listed by the study as associated with cytomegalovirus. Three of the identified cytomegalovirus-associated TCR beta chains were confirmed in vitro to be specific for cytomegalovirus antigens. Specific HLA alleles were associated with some 15,000 TCR beta sequences at a false discovery rate of 0.05 in a later analysis. Strong co-occurrence of HLA alleles, especially DR and DQ, made assigning TCR associations to individual alleles difficult. According to a later genetic analysis, donors in an Asian-associated ancestry cluster had fewer N-insertions in productive TCRs than the approximately 710-donor mean. Several of the top co-occurrence clusters appeared to be linked to parvovirus B19, influenza, CMV and Epstein-Barr virus, according to a later analysis.

This TCR came from a human donor in good health. The sequencing input was PBMCs.

The nucleotide sequence is TGTGCCAGAAGTTACAGAAACACTGAAGCTTTCTTT. Its product reads: CARSYRNTEAFF. This sequence uses TRBV5-3 and TRBJ1-1, with an unclear D gene assignment. TRBV5-3 is sorted into the ORF group, with uncertain function. V is clipped by 5 bases and J by 2 bases, and the sequence between their germline boundaries is 7 bases long. Measured from the cysteine to the phenylalanine, the CDR3 is 12 residues long. The read is trimmed to its CDR3 DNA, 36 bases read in frame from base 1.